The clone carrying this TCR beta chain was recorded only once. The germline V gene has CDR1 SGHDT and CDR2 YYEEEE. This CDR3 is built from 14 residues. Deletions cut 4 bases from V and 6 bases from J, with 17 bases between. Sequencing used immunoSEQ multiplex PCR; TCRdb keeps in-frame clones, though not all of them. This sample has about 130,000 clones, with roughly 79% found just once. These data are taken from a study of blood T cell repertoires in COVID-19. The specimen was peripheral blood. The chain recombines TRBV5-6 with TRBJ2-7; D is perhaps TRBD1 (6 bases). This sequence was found in a human donor in a cohort sampled during active COVID-19. DNA of the CDR3: TGTGCCAGCAGCCTTTCATTACAGGGAAGCGAGCAGTACTTC. It codes for CASSLSLQGSEQYF.